This section outlines one T cell receptor (beta chain) sequence together with its context. This sample is part of a study of blood T cell repertoires in COVID-19. With 6 bases removed from V and 2 bases from J, the gap between germline ends came to 13 bases. The germline V gene has CDR1 MNHEY and CDR2 SVGAGI. The CDR3 extends over 14 amino acids. How the authors handled the data: Nucleated cell number was recorded as an estimate derived from reference gene primer amplification. Sequencing used immunoSEQ multiplex PCR; TCRdb keeps in-frame clones, though not all of them. V, J and clone size derive from that table, while D and trimming were established from the DNA sequence. The sample has more than 350,000 clones; over 75% are singletons. A case of COVID-19 had been met by exposed participants within 2 weeks before study entry.

The chain is built from TRBV6-5 and TRBJ1-2; D might be TRBD1 (6 bases). The origin of this receptor is a young woman who had been exposed to COVID-19. The sequenced sample was PBMCs or T cells enriched from blood (not recorded which). CDR3 nucleotide sequence: TGTGCCAGCAGGTCCCAGACAGGAAACTATGGCTACACCTTC. Translated: CASRSQTGNYGYTF.